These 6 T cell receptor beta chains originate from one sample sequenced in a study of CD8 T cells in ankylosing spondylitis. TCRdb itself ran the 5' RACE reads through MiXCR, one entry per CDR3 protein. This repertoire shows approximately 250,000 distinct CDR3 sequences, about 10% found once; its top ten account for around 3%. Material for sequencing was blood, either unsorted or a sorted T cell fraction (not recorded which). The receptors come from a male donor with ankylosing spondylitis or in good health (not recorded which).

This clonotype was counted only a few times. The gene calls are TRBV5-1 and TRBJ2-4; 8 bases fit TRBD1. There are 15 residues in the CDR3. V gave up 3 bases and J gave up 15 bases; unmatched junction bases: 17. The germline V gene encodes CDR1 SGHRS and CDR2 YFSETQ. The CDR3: CASSSTGEAPYSLYF. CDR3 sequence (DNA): TGCGCCAGCAGCTCGACAGGGGAAGCTCCTTATTCGTTGTACTTC. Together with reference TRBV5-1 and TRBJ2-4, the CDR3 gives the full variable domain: KAGVTQTPRYLIKTRGQQVTLSCSPISGHRSVSWYQQTPGQGLQFLFEYFSETQRNKGNFPGRFSGRQFSNSRSEMNVSTLELGDSALYLCASSSTGEAPYSLYFGAGTRLSVL.

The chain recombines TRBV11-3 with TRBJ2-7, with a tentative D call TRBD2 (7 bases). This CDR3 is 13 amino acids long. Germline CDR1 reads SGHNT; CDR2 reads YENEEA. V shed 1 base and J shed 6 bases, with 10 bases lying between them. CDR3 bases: TGTGCCAGCAGCTTAGGGCGGGGGCGCGAGCAGTACTTC. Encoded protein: CASSLGRGREQYF.

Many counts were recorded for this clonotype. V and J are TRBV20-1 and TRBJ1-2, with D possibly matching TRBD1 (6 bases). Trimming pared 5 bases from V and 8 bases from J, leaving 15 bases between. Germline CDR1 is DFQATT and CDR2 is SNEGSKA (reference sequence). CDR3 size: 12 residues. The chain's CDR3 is CSAGGALGGYTF. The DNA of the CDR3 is TGCAGTGCTGGGGGGGCCCTGGGGGGCTACACCTTC.

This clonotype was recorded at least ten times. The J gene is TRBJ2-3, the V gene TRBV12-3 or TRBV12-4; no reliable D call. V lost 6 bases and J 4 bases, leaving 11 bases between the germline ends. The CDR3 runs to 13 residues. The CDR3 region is CASRPPAPDTQYF. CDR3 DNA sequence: TGTGCCAGCAGACCCCCGGCACCAGATACGCAGTATTTT.

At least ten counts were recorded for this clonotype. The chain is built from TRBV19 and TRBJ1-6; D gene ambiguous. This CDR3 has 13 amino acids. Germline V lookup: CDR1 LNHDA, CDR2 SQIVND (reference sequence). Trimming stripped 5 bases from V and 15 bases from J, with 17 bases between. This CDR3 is CASSPNAGSGLHF. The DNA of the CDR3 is TGTGCCAGTAGTCCCAACGCCGGGAGCGGCCTCCACTTT.

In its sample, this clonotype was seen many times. The CDR3 is CASSQEVVPYNEQFF. The CDR3 coding sequence is TGTGCCAGCAGCCAAGAGGTGGTCCCCTACAATGAGCAGTTCTTC. The V and J genes are TRBV4-2 and TRBJ2-1; D remains unclear. This CDR3 region has 15 residues. V lost 0 bases to trimming and J lost 2 bases, with 8 bases between them. The germline V gene encodes CDR1 LGHNA and CDR2 YNFKEQ.